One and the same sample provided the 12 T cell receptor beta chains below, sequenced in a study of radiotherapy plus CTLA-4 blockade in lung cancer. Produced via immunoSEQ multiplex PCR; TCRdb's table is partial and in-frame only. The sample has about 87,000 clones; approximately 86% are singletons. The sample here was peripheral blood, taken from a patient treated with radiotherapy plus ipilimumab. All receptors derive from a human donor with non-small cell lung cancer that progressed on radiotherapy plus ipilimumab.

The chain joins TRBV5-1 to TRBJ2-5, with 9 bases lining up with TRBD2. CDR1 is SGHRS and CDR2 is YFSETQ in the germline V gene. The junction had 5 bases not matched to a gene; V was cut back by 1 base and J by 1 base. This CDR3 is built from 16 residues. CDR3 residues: CASSLWAGGAQETQYF. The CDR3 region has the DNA TGCGCCAGCAGCTTGTGGGCGGGAGGGGCCCAAGAGACCCAGTACTTC. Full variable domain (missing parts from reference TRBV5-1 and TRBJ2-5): KAGVTQTPRYLIKTRGQQVTLSCSPISGHRSVSWYQQTPGQGLQFLFEYFSETQRNKGNFPGRFSGRQFSNSRSEMNVSTLELGDSALYLCASSLWAGGAQETQYFGPGTRLLVL.

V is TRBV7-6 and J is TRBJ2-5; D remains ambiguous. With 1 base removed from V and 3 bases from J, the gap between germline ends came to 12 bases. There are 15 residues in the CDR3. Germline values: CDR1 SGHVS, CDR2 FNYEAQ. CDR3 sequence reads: CASSLVLRGKETQYF. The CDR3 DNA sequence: TGTGCCAGCAGCTTAGTCTTGAGAGGAAAAGAGACCCAGTACTTC. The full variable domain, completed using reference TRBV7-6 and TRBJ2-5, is GAGVSQSPRYKVTKRGQDVALRCDPISGHVSLYWYRQALGQGPEFLTYFNYEAQQDKSGLPNDRFSAERPEGSISTLTIQRTEQRDSAMYRCASSLVLRGKETQYFGPGTRLLVL.

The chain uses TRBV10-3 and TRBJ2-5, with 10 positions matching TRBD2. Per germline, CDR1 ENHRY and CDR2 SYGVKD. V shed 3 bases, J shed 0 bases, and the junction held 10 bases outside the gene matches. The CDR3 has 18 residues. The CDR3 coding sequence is TGTGCCATCAGTGAAGAGAGGAGGACTAGCGGCTACCAAGAGACCCAGTACTTC. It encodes CAISEERRTSGYQETQYF.

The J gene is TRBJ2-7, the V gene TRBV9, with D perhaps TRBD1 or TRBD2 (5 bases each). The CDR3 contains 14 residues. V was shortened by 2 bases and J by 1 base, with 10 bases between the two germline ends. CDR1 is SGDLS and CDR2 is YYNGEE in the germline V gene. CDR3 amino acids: CASSVLGESYEQYF. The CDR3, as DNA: TGTGCCAGCAGCGTCCTGGGGGAGTCCTACGAGCAGTACTTC. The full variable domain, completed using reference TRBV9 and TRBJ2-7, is DSGVTQTPKHLITATGQRVTLRCSPRSGDLSVYWYQQSLDQGLQFLIQYYNGEERAKGNILERFSAQQFPDLHSELNLSSLELGDSALYFCASSVLGESYEQYFGPGTRLTVT.

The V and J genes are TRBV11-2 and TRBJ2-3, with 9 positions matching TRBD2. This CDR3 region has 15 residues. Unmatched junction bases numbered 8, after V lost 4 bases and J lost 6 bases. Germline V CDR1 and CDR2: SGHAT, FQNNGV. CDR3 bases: TGTGCCAGCAGCTCCCCGGGACTAGCTTTGGATACGCAGTATTTT. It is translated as CASSSPGLALDTQYF.

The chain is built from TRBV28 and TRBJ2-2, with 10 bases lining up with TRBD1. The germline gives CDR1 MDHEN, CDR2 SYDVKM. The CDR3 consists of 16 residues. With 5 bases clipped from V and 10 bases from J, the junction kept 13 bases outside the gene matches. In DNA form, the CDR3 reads TGTGCCAGCAGTCCAGGAGGGACAGGGGTCACGAAGGAGCTGTTTTTT. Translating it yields CASSPGGTGVTKELFF.

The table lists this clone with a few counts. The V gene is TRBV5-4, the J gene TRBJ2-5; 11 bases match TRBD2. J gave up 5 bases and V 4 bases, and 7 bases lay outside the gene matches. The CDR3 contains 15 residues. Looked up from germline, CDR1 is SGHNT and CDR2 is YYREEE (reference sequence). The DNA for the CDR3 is TGTGCCAGCAGCCTCACTAGCGGGGGAGGGGAGACCCAGTACTTC. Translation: CASSLTSGGGETQYF.

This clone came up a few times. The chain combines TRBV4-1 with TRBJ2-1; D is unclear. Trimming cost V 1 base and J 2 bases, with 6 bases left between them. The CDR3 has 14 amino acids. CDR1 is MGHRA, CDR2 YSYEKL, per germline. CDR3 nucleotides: TGCGCCAGCAGCCAAGGGCTTGCCTACAATGAGCAGTTCTTC. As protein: CASSQGLAYNEQFF.

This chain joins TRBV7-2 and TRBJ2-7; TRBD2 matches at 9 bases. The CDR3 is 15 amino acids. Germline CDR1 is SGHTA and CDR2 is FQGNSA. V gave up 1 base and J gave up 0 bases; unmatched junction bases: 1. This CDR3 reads CASSLEAGGSYEQYF. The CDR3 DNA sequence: TGTGCCAGCAGCTTAGAAGCGGGGGGCTCCTACGAGCAGTACTTC.

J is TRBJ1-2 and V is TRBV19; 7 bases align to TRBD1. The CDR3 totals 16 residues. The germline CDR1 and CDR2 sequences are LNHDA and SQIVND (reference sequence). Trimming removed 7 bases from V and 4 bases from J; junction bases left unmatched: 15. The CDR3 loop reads CASITRGDRGTYGYTF. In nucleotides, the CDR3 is TGTGCCAGTATTACCAGGGGGGACAGAGGGACCTATGGCTACACCTTC.

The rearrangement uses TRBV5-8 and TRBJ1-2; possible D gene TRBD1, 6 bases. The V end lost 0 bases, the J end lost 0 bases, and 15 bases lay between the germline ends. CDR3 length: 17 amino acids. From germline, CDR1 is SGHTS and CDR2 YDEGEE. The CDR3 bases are TGTGCCAGCAGCTTGGGGATTACAGGGAGATCTAACTATGGCTACACCTTC. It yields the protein CASSLGITGRSNYGYTF.

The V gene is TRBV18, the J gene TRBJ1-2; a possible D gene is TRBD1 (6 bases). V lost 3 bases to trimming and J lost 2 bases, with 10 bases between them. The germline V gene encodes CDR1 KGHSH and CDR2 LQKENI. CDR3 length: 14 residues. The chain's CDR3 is CASSPGTPNYGYTF. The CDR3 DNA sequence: TGTGCCAGCTCACCGGGGACACCAAACTATGGCTACACCTTC.